These 32 T cell receptor beta chains originate from one sample sequenced in a study of blood T cells in healthy people across ages. Combining a sample-barcoded 5' primer with a J-beta primer mix, a second PCR ran for about 6 to 12 cycles. TCRdb reprocessed the 5' RACE reads via MiXCR and lists one record per CDR3 protein. The repertoire has 870,000 or so distinct CDR3 sequences, less than 35% of them found once; the top ten carry around 15%. Sequenced material: blood. The receptors were gathered from a woman of 80 years or more in good health.

The sample holds many counts of this clonotype. This sequence joins TRBV24-1 and TRBJ2-5, with TRBD2 as a possible D gene (7 bases). Trimming stripped 5 bases from V and 5 bases from J, with 11 bases between. This CDR3 region has 13 residues. The germline gives CDR1 KGHDR, CDR2 SFDVKD. Here the CDR3 DNA reads TGTGCCACCAGTGCGGGGGGCGTCGAGACCCAGTACTTC. This translates into CATSAGGVETQYF.

This clonotype was counted only a few times. This chain links TRBV18 with TRBJ2-7, with unresolved D. V lost 3 bases, J lost 0 bases, and 6 bases lay in between. This CDR3 has 13 amino acids. CDR1 is KGHSH, CDR2 LQKENI, per germline. The DNA for the CDR3 is TGTGCCAGCTCACCTGGGAACTCCTACGAGCAGTACTTC. Protein product: CASSPGNSYEQYF. The entire variable domain, with the rest obtained from reference TRBV18 and TRBJ2-7, is as follows: NAGVMQNPRHLVRRRGQEARLRCSPMKGHSHVYWYRQLPEEGLKFMVYLQKENIIDESGMPKERFSAEFPKEGPSILRIQQVVRGDSAAYFCASSPGNSYEQYFGPGTRLTVT.

At least ten counts were recorded for this clonotype. The rearrangement joins TRBV7-2 to TRBJ2-7; D could derive from TRBD1 or TRBD2 (6 bases each). V lost 0 bases and J 3 bases, leaving 18 bases between the germline ends. CDR1 and CDR2 (germline): SGHTA, FQGNSA. The CDR3 is 17 amino acids. This CDR3 is CASSLAGGHTLDYEQYF. For the CDR3, the DNA is TGTGCCAGCAGCTTAGCGGGGGGACACACTTTGGACTACGAGCAGTACTTC.

The chain joins TRBV12-3 or TRBV12-4 to TRBJ1-2; D unclear. V was shortened by 6 bases and J by 7 bases, with 18 bases between the two germline ends. This CDR3 has 14 residues. CDR3 nucleotides: TGTGCCAGCAGATGGGGTTCTGGGGATGTTGGCTACACCTTC. Encoded protein: CASRWGSGDVGYTF.

In the case of this clonotype: A read error is possible here, since a much larger clone lies one base away. The chain recombines TRBV6-5 with TRBJ1-1; tentatively, D is TRBD1 (5 bases). V gave up 11 bases and J gave up 2 bases, with 18 bases separating them. This CDR3 has 14 residues. The germline gives CDR1 MNHEY, CDR2 SVGAGI. The CDR3 here is CAGTRDALNTEAFF. CDR3 DNA: TGTGCCGGCACCCGGGACGCTTTAAACACTGAAGCTTTCTTT.

Concerning this clonotype itself: This may be a read error, as it is one base from a much larger clone. The chain has TRBV25-1 and TRBJ2-3, with D possibly being TRBD2 (7 bases). CDR3 length equals 16 residues. Germline V gives CDR1 MGHDK, CDR2 SYGVNS. The CDR3 is CASSEYGGPSTDTRYF. For the CDR3, the DNA is TGTGCCAGCAGTGAATACGGGGGGCCTAGCACAGATACGCGGTATTTT.

This clonotype showed up many times. V usage is TRBV29-1 and J usage is TRBJ2-3; D is possibly TRBD1 (9 bases). Per germline, CDR1 SQVTM and CDR2 ANQGSEA. Between the trimmed V and J ends, which lost 8 bases and 4 bases, there was a span of 19 bases. The length of the CDR3 is 14 residues. DNA of the CDR3: TGCAGCTCTCGGGGGGGACAGGGCCCAGATACGCAGTATTTT. Its protein is CSSRGGQGPDTQYF.

The gene calls are TRBV6-5 and TRBJ1-1; D uncertain. Deletions cut 5 bases from V and 4 bases from J, with 17 bases between. The CDR3 consists of 15 residues. Germline loops: CDR1 MNHEY, CDR2 SVGAGI. In nucleotides, the CDR3 is TGTGCCAGCAGTCGCTTTGGGGAAGGAGGCACTGAAGCTTTCTTT. It yields the protein CASSRFGEGGTEAFF.

This clonotype was seen at least ten times. The V call is TRBV29-1, the J call TRBJ2-1, with 7 bases matching TRBD1. Trimming took 6 bases from V and 4 from J; bases not matched to a gene: 0. This CDR3 has 11 residues. Germline values: CDR1 SQVTM, CDR2 ANQGSEA. CDR3 DNA: TGCAGCGTGGACAGGTACAATGAGCAGTTCTTC. Protein: CSVDRYNEQFF.

Note on this clonotype: It may be a read error: a sequence one base away is much more abundant. This chain joins TRBV29-1 and TRBJ1-1; no firm D call. Germline V gives CDR1 SQVTM, CDR2 ANQGSEA. The CDR3 extends over 12 amino acids. The CDR3 DNA reads TGCGGCGCAGACACTATGAACACTGAAGCTTTCTTT. It translates to CGADTMNTEAFF.

The table lists this clonotype with many counts. The chain links TRBV10-3 to TRBJ1-2; no definite D call. V lost 2 bases, J lost 3 bases, and 13 bases lay in between. The CDR3 consists of 15 residues. From germline, CDR1 is ENHRY and CDR2 SYGVKD. In DNA form, the CDR3 reads TGTGCCATCAGTGAGGTGCGGCCAGGCGACTATGGCTACACCTTC. Translation gives CAISEVRPGDYGYTF.

The chain couples TRBV6-1 to TRBJ2-3; D is ambiguous. The CDR3 contains 14 residues. CDR1 and CDR2 from the germline V gene are MNHNS and SASEGT. Trimming took 7 bases from V and 1 from J, leaving 12 bases between them. CDR3 protein: CASKRISGTDTQYF. The CDR3 DNA reads TGTGCCAGCAAAAGGATCTCTGGCACAGATACGCAGTATTTT.

This clonotype has a handful of counts. Given a much more abundant clone one base away, this may be a read error. The chain links TRBV7-9 to TRBJ1-2; TRBD1 agrees at 11 bases. Germline V gene sequence: CDR1 SEHNR, CDR2 FQNEAQ (reference sequence). The CDR3 consists of 15 residues. The CDR3 nucleotides read TGTGCCAGCAGCGCCCGGGACAGGGGGACCTATGGCCACACCTTC. It encodes CASSARDRGTYGHTF.

The rearrangement links TRBV7-2 to TRBJ1-4, with no clear D. The CDR3 is 15 amino acids. Germline assignment: CDR1 SGHTA and CDR2 FQGNSA. V lost 5 bases and J 7 bases, leaving 17 bases between the germline ends. In nucleotides, the CDR3 is TGTGCCAGCAGCGTTAGTCCGTTAGCTAGTGAAAAACTGTTTTTT. It translates to CASSVSPLASEKLFF.

The chain combines TRBV6-2 or TRBV6-3 with TRBJ2-2; 9 bases align to TRBD1. The CDR3 totals 16 residues. The V gene end was trimmed by 5 bases and the J gene end by 5 bases; junction bases not matched to a gene: 9. The germline CDR1 and CDR2 sequences are MNHEY and SVGEGT. CDR3 loop: CASSGLGQGKTGELFF. As DNA, the CDR3 is TGTGCCAGCAGTGGCCTGGGACAGGGAAAAACCGGGGAGCTGTTTTTT.

The sample holds many counts of this clonotype. The genes are TRBV2 and TRBJ1-2, with D perhaps matching TRBD1 (5 bases). V was pared by 4 bases and J by 8 bases, with 17 bases between. The germline CDR1 and CDR2 sequences are SNHLY and FYNNEI. The CDR3 is made up of 14 amino acids. CDR3 sequence: CASSGWGTLLGYTF. CDR3 in DNA: TGTGCCAGCAGTGGTTGGGGGACGCTCCTAGGCTACACCTTC.

This chain joins TRBV6-1 and TRBJ2-7; D might be TRBD2 (5 bases). CDR1 is MNHNS and CDR2 is SASEGT in the germline V gene. CDR3 length: 14 residues. V gave up 8 bases and J gave up 0 bases, with 14 bases separating them. Here the CDR3 DNA reads TGTGCCAGCGGATGGGGTGGGAGCTCCTACGAGCAGTACTTC. This codes for CASGWGGSSYEQYF.

This clonotype was counted many times. The J gene is TRBJ1-2, the V gene TRBV6-2 or TRBV6-3; weak D call: TRBD1 (5 bases). This CDR3 comprises 15 residues. Looked up from germline, CDR1 is MNHEY and CDR2 is SVGEGT. Deletions cut 6 bases from V and 1 base from J, with 15 bases between. CDR3 sequence: CASSPWRDHNYGYTF. The CDR3 DNA follows: TGTGCCAGCAGCCCTTGGAGGGACCATAACTATGGCTACACCTTC.

On this clonotype: One end of the junction is discordant with germline, which a read error may explain. The V gene is TRBV7-2, the J gene TRBJ2-1; TRBD2 is a possible D gene (6 bases). The length of the CDR3 is 18 residues. Germline V lookup: CDR1 SGHTA, CDR2 FQGNSA. Here the CDR3 reads CASSLRVRRGRSYNKQFF. The CDR3 nucleotides are TGTGCCAGCAGCTTACGTGTTCGGAGGGGCAGGTCCTACAATAAGCAGTTCTTC.

This clonotype was detected a few times. The genes are TRBV7-2 and TRBJ1-2, with TRBD1 matching over 12 bases. CDR1 is SGHTA and CDR2 is FQGNSA in the germline V gene. V gave up 7 bases and J gave up 8 bases; unmatched junction bases: 14. The CDR3 has 16 amino acids. CDR3 in DNA: TGTGCCAGCACACCGGGACAGGGGGCCCTTCTGCGGGGCTACACCTTC. Translated: CASTPGQGALLRGYTF.

This clonotype was counted ten times or more. The rearrangement links TRBV6-2 or TRBV6-3 to TRBJ1-5; possibly TRBD1 for D (5 bases). In germline, CDR1 is MNHEY, CDR2 SVGEGT. The length of the CDR3 is 15 residues. The V end lost 2 bases, the J end lost 3 bases, and 11 bases lay between the germline ends. CDR3 loop: CASSYGDGYNQPQHF. The CDR3, as DNA: TGTGCCAGCAGTTACGGGGACGGATACAATCAGCCCCAGCATTTT.

The chain uses TRBV29-1 and TRBJ1-1, with a tentative D call TRBD1 (5 bases). This CDR3 region has 13 residues. Deletions cut 4 bases from V and 5 bases from J, with 14 bases between. Germline-derived CDR1 and CDR2 are SQVTM and ANQGSEA. CDR3 nucleotides: TGCAGCGTTGGGGGTCCAGGGAAAACTGAAGCTTTCTTT. This gives the protein CSVGGPGKTEAFF.

The rearrangement joins TRBV5-6 to TRBJ1-2, with D possibly matching TRBD1 (5 bases). Germline values: CDR1 SGHDT, CDR2 YYEEEE. V was shortened by 1 base and J by 1 base, with 14 bases between the two germline ends. The CDR3 runs to 16 residues. CDR3 loop: CASSLMGPRYNYGYTF. Here the CDR3 DNA reads TGTGCCAGCAGCTTGATGGGGCCCCGCTATAACTATGGCTACACCTTC.

At least ten counts were recorded for this clonotype. V is TRBV6-5 and J is TRBJ1-1, with 8 bases identical to TRBD1. The CDR3 runs 13 residues. Germline loops: CDR1 MNHEY, CDR2 SVGAGI. V shed 6 bases and J 9 bases; nucleotides not matched to a gene: 9. CDR3 amino acids: CASRLGQGKKAFF. CDR3 in DNA: TGTGCCAGCAGACTCGGACAGGGTAAAAAAGCTTTCTTT.

This clonotype was seen more than once but under ten times. This chain joins TRBV5-1 and TRBJ1-6; the D is unclear. Germline CDR1 is SGHRS and CDR2 is YFSETQ. This CDR3 comprises 13 residues. With 5 bases removed from V and 14 bases from J, the gap between germline ends came to 17 bases. This CDR3 reads CASRDAASRTLHF. CDR3 nucleotide sequence: TGCGCCAGCAGAGACGCGGCCAGCCGAACCCTCCACTTT.

V and J are TRBV12-5 and TRBJ1-2, with a possible D match to TRBD1 (5 bases). The CDR3 covers 15 residues. The germline gives CDR1 LGHNT, CDR2 FRNRAP. The V gene lost 1 base and the J gene lost 5 bases, with 14 bases spanning the gap. The CDR3 DNA is TGTGCTAGTGGTTTGGAGGGACCTCCCTCTTATGGCTACACCTTC. Protein sequence: CASGLEGPPSYGYTF.

This rearrangement joins TRBV4-1 to TRBJ1-2, with D unresolved. Trimming shortened V by 0 bases and J by 2 bases, and 10 bases separated the two germline ends. Germline V gives CDR1 MGHRA, CDR2 YSYEKL. The length of the CDR3 is 15 residues. CDR3 residues: CASSQDRAGNYGYTF. DNA of the CDR3: TGCGCCAGCAGCCAAGATAGGGCAGGAAACTATGGCTACACCTTC.

In the case of this clonotype: A read error is possible here, since a much larger clone lies one base away. The chain uses TRBV6-2 or TRBV6-3 and TRBJ2-7; 10 nucleotides agree with TRBD1. V lost 6 bases, J lost 7 bases, and 9 bases stayed unmatched. The CDR3 runs to 14 residues. Germline CDR1 MNHEY, CDR2 SVGEGT. The CDR3 sequence: CASSRPGQGNEQYF. CDR3 DNA: TGTGCCAGCAGCCGCCCGGGACAGGGGAATGAGCAGTACTTC.

V usage is TRBV30 and J usage is TRBJ1-1, with D unresolved. The germline V gene encodes CDR1 GTSNPN and CDR2 SVGIG (reference sequence). The CDR3 is 14 residues long. The ends were cut back, 4 bases at V and 3 bases at J, with 15 bases in the middle. The CDR3 coding sequence is TGTGCCTGGACACCGGTCCCCAGGTACACTGAAGCTTTCTTT. This encodes CAWTPVPRYTEAFF.

As for this clonotype: A clone one base away is much larger, so this may be a read error. The gene calls are TRBV3-1 and TRBJ2-5; TRBD1 aligns across 9 bases. The junction had 15 bases not matched to a gene; V was cut back by 5 bases and J by 11 bases. CDR1 and CDR2 (germline): LGHDT, YNNKEL (reference sequence). The CDR3 extends over 15 amino acids. DNA of the CDR3: TGTGCCAGCAGCGCACGACAGGGACAGGGCTACAAGCAGTACTTC. It yields the protein CASSARQGQGYKQYF.

The V gene is TRBV4-2, the J gene TRBJ2-5, with TRBD2 identical over 7 bases. With 0 bases clipped from V and 5 bases from J, the junction kept 3 bases outside the gene matches. This CDR3 is built from 14 residues. CDR1 and CDR2 from the germline V gene are LGHNA and YNFKEQ. The CDR3 DNA is TGTGCCAGCAGCCAAGATGGGGGGGAGGAGACCCAGTACTTC. Translating gives CASSQDGGEETQYF.

In this sample, this clonotype turned up a few times. The rearrangement uses TRBV10-3 and TRBJ2-7, with D tentatively TRBD1 or TRBD2 (5 bases each). CDR3 size: 12 residues. Trimming removed 8 bases from V and 3 bases from J, with 11 bases in between. Germline assignment: CDR1 ENHRY and CDR2 SYGVKD. In nucleotides, the CDR3 is TGTGCCATCGGGACGCAGGGCTACGAGCAGTACTTC. Its protein product is CAIGTQGYEQYF.